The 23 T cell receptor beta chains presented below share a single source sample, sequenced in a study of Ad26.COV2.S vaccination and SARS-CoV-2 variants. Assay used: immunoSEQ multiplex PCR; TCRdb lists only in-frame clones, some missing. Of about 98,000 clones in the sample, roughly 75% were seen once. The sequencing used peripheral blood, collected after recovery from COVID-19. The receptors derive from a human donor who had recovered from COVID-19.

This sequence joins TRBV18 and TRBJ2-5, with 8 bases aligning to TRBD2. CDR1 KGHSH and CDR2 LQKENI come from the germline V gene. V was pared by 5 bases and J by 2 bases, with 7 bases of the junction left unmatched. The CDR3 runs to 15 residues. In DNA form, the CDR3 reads TGTGCCAGCTCAGCCTCAACGGGGGGGCAAGAGACCCAGTACTTC. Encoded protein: CASSASTGGQETQYF.

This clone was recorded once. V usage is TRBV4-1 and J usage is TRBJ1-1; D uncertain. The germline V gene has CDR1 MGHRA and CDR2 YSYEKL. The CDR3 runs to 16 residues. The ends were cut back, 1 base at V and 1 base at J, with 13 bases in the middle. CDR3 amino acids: CASSQVLRSGNTEAFF. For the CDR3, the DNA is TGCGCCAGCAGCCAAGTATTGCGTTCGGGGAACACTGAAGCTTTCTTT.

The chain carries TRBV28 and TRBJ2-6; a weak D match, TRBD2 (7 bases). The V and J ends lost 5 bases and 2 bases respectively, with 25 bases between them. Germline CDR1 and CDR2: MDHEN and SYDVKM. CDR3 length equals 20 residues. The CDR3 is CASSPTTGAGVITGANVLTF. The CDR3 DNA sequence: TGTGCCAGCAGTCCCACGACGGGGGCGGGGGTGATAACTGGGGCCAACGTCCTGACTTTC.

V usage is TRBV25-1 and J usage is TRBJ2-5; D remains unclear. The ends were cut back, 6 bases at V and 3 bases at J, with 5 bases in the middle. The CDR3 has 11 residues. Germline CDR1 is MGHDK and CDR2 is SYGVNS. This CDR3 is CASRIKETQYF. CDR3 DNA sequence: TGTGCCAGCAGGATCAAAGAGACCCAGTACTTC.

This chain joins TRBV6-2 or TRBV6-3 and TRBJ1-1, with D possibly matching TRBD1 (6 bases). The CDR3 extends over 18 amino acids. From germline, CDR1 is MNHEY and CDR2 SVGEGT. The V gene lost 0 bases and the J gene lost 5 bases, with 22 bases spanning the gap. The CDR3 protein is CASSYSNFRGASKTEAFF. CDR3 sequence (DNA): TGTGCCAGCAGTTACTCGAACTTCAGGGGCGCTAGTAAGACTGAAGCTTTCTTT.

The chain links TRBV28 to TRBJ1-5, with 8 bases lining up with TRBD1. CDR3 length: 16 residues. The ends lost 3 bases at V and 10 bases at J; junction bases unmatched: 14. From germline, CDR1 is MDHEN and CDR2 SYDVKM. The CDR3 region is CASSFWTGTGTHPQHF. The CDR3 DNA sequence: TGTGCCAGCAGTTTTTGGACCGGGACAGGAACACATCCCCAGCATTTT.

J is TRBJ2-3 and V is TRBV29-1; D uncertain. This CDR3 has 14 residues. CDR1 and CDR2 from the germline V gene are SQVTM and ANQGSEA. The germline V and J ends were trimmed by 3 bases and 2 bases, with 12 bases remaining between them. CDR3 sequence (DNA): TGCAGCGTTGATGACGGAGCATCCACAGATACGCAGTATTTT. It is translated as CSVDDGASTDTQYF.

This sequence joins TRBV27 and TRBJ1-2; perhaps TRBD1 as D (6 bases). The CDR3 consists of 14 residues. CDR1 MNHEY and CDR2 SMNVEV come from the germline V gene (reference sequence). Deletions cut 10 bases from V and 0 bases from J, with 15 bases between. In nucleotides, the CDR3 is TGTGCCACTGGCAGGGGTCTAGCTAACTATGGCTACACCTTC. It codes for CATGRGLANYGYTF.

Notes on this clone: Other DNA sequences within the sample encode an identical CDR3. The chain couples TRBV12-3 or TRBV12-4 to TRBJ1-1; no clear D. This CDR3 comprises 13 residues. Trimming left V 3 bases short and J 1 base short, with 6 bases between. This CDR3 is CASSFNRNTEAFF. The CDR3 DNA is TGTGCCAGCAGTTTTAACAGGAACACTGAAGCTTTCTTT.

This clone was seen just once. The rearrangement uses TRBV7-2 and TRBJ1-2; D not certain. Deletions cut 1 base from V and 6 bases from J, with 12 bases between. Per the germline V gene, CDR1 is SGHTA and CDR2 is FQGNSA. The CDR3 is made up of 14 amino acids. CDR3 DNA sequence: TGTGCCAGCAGCTTAGGTCTCTCGGCGAATGGCTACACCTTC. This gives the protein CASSLGLSANGYTF.

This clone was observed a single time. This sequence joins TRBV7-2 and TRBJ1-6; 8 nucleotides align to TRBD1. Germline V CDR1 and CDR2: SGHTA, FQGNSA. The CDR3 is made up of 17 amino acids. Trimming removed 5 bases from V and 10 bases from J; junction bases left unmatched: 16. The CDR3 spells CASSAGQGGASRSPLHF. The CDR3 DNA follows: TGTGCCAGCAGCGCAGGACAGGGAGGGGCATCGAGGTCACCCCTCCACTTT. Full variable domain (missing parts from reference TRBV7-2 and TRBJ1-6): GAGVSQSPSNKVTEKGKDVELRCDPISGHTALYWYRQSLGQGLEFLIYFQGNSAPDKSGLPSDRFSAERTGGSVSTLTIQRTQQEDSAVYLCASSAGQGGASRSPLHFGNGTRLTVT.

CDR3 sequence: CASSSAVDRANEQFF. CDR3 nucleotides: TGTGCCAGCAGTTCAGCCGTAGACAGGGCGAATGAGCAGTTCTTC. The chain employs TRBV28 and TRBJ2-1, with 7 bases that match TRBD1. The CDR3 consists of 15 residues. V shed 4 bases, J shed 7 bases, and the junction held 10 bases outside the gene matches. The V gene's germline CDR1 is MDHEN and CDR2 SYDVKM. Filled out from reference TRBV28 and TRBJ2-1, the complete variable domain reads DVKVTQSSRYLVKRTGEKVFLECVQDMDHENMFWYRQDPGLGLRLIYFSYDVKMKEKGDIPEGYSVSREKKERFSLILESASTNQTSMYLCASSSAVDRANEQFFGPGTRLTVL.

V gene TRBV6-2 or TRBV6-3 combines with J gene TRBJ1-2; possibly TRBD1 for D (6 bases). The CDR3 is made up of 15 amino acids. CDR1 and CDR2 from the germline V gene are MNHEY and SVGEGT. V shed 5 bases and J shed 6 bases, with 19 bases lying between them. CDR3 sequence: CASSTNRVLSDGYTF. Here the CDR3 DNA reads TGTGCCAGCAGTACAAACAGGGTATTATCCGATGGCTACACCTTC.

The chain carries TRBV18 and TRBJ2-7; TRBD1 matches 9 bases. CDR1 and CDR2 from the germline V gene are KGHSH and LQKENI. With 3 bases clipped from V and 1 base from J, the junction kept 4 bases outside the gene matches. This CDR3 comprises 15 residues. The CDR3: CASSPATGGSYEQYF. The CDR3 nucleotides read TGTGCCAGCTCACCCGCGACAGGGGGTTCCTACGAGCAGTACTTC.

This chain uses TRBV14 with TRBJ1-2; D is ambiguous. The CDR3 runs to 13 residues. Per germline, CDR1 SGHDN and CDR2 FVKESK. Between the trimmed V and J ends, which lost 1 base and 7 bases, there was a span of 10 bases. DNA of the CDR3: TGTGCCAGCAGCCAAGGAAGGTTCGGTGGCTACACCTTC. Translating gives CASSQGRFGGYTF.

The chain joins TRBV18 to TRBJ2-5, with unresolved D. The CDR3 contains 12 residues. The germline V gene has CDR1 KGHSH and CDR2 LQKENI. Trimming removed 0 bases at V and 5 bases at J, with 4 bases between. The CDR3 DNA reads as TGTGCCAGCTCACCACCGGCGGAGACCCAGTACTTC. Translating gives CASSPPAETQYF.

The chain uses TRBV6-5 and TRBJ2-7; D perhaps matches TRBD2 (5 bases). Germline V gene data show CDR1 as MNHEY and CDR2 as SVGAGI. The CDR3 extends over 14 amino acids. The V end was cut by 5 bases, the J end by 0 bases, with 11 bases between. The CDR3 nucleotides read TGTGCCAGCAGTCAAATGGGGAGCTCCTACGAGCAGTACTTC. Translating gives CASSQMGSSYEQYF.

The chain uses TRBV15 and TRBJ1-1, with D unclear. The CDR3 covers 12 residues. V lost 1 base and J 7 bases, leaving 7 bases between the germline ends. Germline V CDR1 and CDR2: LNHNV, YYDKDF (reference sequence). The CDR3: CATSRGYIEAFF. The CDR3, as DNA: TGTGCCACCAGCAGAGGTTATATTGAAGCTTTCTTT.

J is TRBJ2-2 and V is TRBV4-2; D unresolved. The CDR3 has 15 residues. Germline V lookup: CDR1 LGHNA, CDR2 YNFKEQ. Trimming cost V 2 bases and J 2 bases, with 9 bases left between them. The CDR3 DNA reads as TGTGCCAGCAGCCAACCGGGTCTAAACACCGGGGAGCTGTTTTTT. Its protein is CASSQPGLNTGELFF.

This chain's CDR3 is CASSRTSGDYNEQFF. DNA of the CDR3: TGTGCCAGCAGTCGGACTAGCGGCGATTACAATGAGCAGTTCTTC. V is TRBV7-2 and J is TRBJ2-1, with 10 bases matching TRBD2. CDR3 length: 15 amino acids. Looked up from germline, CDR1 is SGHTA and CDR2 is FQGNSA. V trimming: 6 bases; J trimming: 4 bases; junction bases outside the gene matches: 6.

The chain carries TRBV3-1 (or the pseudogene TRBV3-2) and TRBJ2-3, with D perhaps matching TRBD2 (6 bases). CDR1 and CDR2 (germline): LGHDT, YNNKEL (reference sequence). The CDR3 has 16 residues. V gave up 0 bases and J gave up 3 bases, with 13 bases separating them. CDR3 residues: CASSQEDAGLTDTQYF. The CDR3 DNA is TGTGCCAGCAGCCAAGAGGACGCGGGGCTTACAGATACGCAGTATTTT.

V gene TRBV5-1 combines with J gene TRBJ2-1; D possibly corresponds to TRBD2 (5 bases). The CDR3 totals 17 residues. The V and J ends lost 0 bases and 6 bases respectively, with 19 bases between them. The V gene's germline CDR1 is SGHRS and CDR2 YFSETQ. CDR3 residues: CASSLEVRGTLFNEQFF. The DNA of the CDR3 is TGCGCCAGCAGCTTGGAAGTCCGGGGAACCCTCTTCAATGAGCAGTTCTTC.

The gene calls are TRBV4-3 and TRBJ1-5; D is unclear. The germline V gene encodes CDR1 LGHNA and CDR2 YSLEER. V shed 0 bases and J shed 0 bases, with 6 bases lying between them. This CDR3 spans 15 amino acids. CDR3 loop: CASSQEGFSNQPQHF. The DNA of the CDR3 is TGCGCCAGCAGCCAAGAGGGGTTTAGCAATCAGCCCCAGCATTTT.